This T cell receptor (beta chain) was documented in a study of T cells after yellow fever vaccination (dated by TCRdb to about 2019). Regarding the study in general: Libraries from fractions with low cell numbers were prepared with the SMART-Seq v4 Ultra Low Input RNA kit. Bulk TCR alpha and beta repertoires were sequenced longitudinally to track T-cell clones before and after primary and booster YFV17D yellow fever vaccination. Two healthy male donors, one aged 18 to 30 and one aged 30 to 40 years, made up the cohort. Blood was collected at multiple timepoints before and after primary and secondary immunization, and bulk PBMC replicates and cell subsets were isolated. The study at large found these results: After the booster, most clones that had expanded after primary vaccination were detected again (roughly 95% of CD4 and more than 80% of CD8), suggesting broad maintenance of memory. Computational filtering was required because FACS-sorted repertoires could contain abundant contaminating clonotypes from the bulk population. A small share of clonotypes was detected in both CD4 and CD8 compartments, with the overlap likely arising from convergent recombination. Compared with the primary T-cell response, the secondary T-cell response was weaker but faster, peaking on day 5 rather than day 15. Because only two donors were included in the study, the extent to which the findings can be generalized is limited.

The sample's treatment or condition label, decoded: live attenuated yellow fever vaccine strain. PBMCs were isolated from peripheral blood using a standard Ficoll-Paque protocol. Dynabeads CD4 and CD8 positive selection kits were used to isolate CD4 and CD8 T-cell fractions. TriZol was used to extract RNA from bulk PBMCs, from CD4 and CD8 fractions, and from dextramer-positive and dextramer-negative fractions. Spanning cysteine to phenylalanine, the CDR3 consists of 15 amino acids. Here the CDR3 DNA is all that survives: 45 bases in frame from base 1. The trim is 5 bases for V and 3 bases for J, with a gap of 17 bases between the germline ends. This clonotype has more than one count but fewer than ten. No cognate antigen has been identified for it. The record has no base qualities; no much larger clone is one base away. Instrument used: Illumina NovaSeq 6000. TCR cDNA was made using 5'RACE template switching, a step that added a universal primer site and unique molecular identifiers. Priming for cDNA synthesis came from both the TCR alpha and TCR beta constant segments. Two PCR steps were used to amplify libraries, with sample barcodes and sequencing adapters being added in the second step. Libraries were sequenced on Illumina HiSeq 2500 (2x100 bp) or NovaSeq (2x150 bp). The published analysis was carried out like this. Demultiplexing of reads and collapsing into UMI consensus sequences were performed with MIGEC, and V(D)J alignment was carried out with MiXCR. Vaccine-responding clonotypes were identified with edgeR using replicate PBMC samples, with FDR below 0.01 and a log2 fold change above 5 up to day 15 being required. Bulk clonotypes were assigned CD4 or CD8 identity according to which sequenced CD4 or CD8 repertoire held them at higher abundance. TCRdb itself trimmed the public reads at Q25 with fastp, ran MiXCR and retained productive beta chains. A single entry per CDR3 protein holds the most common genes and DNA from its merged rows. TCRdb's processing, not the authors', yielded these V and J calls. In this sample the table shows approximately 170,000 distinct CDR3 sequences, about 11% of which occur a single time. The ten largest clones add up to just over 35% of the sample.

This TCR was recovered from a man aged 18 to 29 who received the YFV17D yellow fever vaccine. Sequencing was performed on CD8+ T cells sorted from PBMCs, taken 15 days after the yellow fever booster vaccination. This sequence uses TRBV12-3 or TRBV12-4 and TRBJ2-7; no D gene call is confident. The DNA sequence follows: TGTGCCAGCAGTCCCCCCGCCGCACTAAACTACGAGCAGTACTTC. This encodes CASSPPAALNYEQYF.